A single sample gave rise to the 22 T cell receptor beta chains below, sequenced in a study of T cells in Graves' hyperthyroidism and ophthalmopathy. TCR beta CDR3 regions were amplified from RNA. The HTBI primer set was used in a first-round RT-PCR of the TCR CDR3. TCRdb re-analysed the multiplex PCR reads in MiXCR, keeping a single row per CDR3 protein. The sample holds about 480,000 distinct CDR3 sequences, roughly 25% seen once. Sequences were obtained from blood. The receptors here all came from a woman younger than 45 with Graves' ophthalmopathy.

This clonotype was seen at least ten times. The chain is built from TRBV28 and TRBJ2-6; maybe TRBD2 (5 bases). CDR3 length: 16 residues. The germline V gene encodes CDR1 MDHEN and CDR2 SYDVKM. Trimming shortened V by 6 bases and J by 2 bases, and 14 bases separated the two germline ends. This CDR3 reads CASRIHFGAGANVLTF. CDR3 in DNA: TGTGCCAGCAGAATCCACTTCGGGGCTGGGGCCAACGTCCTGACTTTC.

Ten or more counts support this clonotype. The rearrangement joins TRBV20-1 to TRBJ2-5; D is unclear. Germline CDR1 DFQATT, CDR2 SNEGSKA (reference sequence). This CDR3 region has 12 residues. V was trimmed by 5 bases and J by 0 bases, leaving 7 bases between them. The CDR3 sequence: CSAQIYQETQYF. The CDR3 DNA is TGCAGTGCTCAGATATACCAAGAGACCCAGTACTTC.

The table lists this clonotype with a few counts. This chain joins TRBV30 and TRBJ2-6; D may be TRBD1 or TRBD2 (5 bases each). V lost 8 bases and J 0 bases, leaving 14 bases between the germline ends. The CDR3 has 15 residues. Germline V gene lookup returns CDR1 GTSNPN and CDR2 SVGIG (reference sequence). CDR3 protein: CARRQGPSGANVLTF. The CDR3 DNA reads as TGTGCCAGACGCCAGGGACCCTCTGGGGCCAACGTCCTGACTTTC.

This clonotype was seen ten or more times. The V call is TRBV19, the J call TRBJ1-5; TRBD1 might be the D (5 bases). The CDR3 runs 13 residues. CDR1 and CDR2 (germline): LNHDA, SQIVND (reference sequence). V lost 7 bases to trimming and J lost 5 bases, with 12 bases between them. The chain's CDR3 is CASTPTVDQPQHF. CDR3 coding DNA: TGTGCCAGTACCCCGACAGTAGATCAGCCCCAGCATTTT.

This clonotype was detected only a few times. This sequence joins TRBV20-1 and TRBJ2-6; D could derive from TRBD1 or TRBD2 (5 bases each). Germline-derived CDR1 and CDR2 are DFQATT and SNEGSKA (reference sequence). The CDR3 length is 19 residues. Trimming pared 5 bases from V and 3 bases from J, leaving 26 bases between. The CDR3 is CSASSSPTAGASGANVLTF. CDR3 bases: TGCAGTGCTTCCTCTTCCCCTACCGCCGGGGCTAGTGGGGCCAACGTCCTGACTTTC.

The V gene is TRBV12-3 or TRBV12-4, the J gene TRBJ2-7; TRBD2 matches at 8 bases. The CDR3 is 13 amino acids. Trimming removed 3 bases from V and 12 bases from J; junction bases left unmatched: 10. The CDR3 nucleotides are TGTGCCAGCAGTTTTGGGACTAGTGCACAGGTGTACTTC. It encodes CASSFGTSAQVYF.

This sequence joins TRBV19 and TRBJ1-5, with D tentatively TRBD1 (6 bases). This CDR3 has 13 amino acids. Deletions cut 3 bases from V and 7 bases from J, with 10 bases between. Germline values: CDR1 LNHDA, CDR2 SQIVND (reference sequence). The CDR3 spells CASSMKRGQPQHF. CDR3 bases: TGTGCCAGTAGTATGAAGAGGGGGCAGCCCCAGCATTTT.

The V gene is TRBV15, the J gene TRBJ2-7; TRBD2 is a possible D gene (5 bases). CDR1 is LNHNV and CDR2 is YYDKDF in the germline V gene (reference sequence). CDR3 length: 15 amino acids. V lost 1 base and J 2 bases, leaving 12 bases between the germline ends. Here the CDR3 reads CATSRARAQAYEQYF. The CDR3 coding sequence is TGTGCCACCAGCAGAGCGCGGGCTCAAGCCTACGAGCAGTACTTC.

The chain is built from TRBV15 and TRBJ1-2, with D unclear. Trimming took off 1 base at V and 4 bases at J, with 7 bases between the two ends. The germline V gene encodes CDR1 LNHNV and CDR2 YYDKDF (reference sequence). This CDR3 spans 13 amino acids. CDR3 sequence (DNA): TGTGCCACCAGCAGAGGAGGCCTCTATGGCTACACCTTC. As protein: CATSRGGLYGYTF.

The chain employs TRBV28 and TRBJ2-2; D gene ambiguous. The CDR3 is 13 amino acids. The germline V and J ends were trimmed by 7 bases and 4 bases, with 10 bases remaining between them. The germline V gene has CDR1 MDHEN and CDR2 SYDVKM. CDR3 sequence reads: CASIMSSTGELFF. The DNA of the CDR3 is TGTGCCAGCATAATGTCATCCACCGGGGAGCTGTTTTTT.

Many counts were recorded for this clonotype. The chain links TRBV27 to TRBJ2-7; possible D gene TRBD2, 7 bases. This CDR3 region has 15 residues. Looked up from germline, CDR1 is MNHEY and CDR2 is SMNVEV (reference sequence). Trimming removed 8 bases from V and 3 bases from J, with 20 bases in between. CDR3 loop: CASHLRGGLFYEQYF. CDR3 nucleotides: TGTGCCAGCCATTTGAGGGGGGGCCTTTTCTACGAGCAGTACTTC.

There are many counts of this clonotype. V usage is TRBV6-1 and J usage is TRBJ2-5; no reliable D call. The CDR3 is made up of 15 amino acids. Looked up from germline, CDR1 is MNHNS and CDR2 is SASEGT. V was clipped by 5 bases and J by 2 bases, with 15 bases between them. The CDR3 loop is CASSPHRAPQETQYF. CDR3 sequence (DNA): TGTGCCAGCAGTCCCCACCGGGCCCCACAAGAGACCCAGTACTTC.

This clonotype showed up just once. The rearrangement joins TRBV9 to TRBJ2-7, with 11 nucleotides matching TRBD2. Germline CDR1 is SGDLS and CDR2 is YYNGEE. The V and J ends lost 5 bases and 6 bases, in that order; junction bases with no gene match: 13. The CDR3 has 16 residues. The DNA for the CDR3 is TGTGCCAGCAGTCCAACACTAGCGGGAGCTTTCAGCGAGCAGTACTTC. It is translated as CASSPTLAGAFSEQYF. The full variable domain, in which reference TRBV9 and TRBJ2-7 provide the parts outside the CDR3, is DSGVTQTPKHLITATGQRVTLRCSPRSGDLSVYWYQQSLDQGLQFLIQYYNGEERAKGNILERFSAQQFPDLHSELNLSSLELGDSALYFCASSPTLAGAFSEQYFGPGTRLTVT.

This CDR3 is CASMVRGAGQPQHF. The CDR3, as DNA: TGTGCCAGCATGGTGAGGGGGGCGGGTCAGCCCCAGCATTTT. The chain links TRBV27 to TRBJ1-5, with D perhaps matching TRBD1 (6 bases). The CDR3 extends over 14 amino acids. The germline CDR1 and CDR2 sequences are MNHEY and SMNVEV (reference sequence). V lost 7 bases, J lost 6 bases, and 16 bases lay in between.

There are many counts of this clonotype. CDR3 residues: CSARVSNYGYTF. In DNA, the CDR3 is TGCAGTGCTAGGGTTTCTAACTATGGCTACACCTTC. The chain employs TRBV20-1 and TRBJ1-2; D remains ambiguous. Per germline, CDR1 DFQATT and CDR2 SNEGSKA (reference sequence). CDR3 size: 12 residues. Between the trimmed V and J ends, which lost 3 bases and 0 bases, there was a span of 5 bases.

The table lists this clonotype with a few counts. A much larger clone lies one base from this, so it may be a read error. The CDR3: CATSDFVAGSQETKYF. Here the CDR3 DNA reads TGTGCCACCAGTGACTTTGTCGCGGGGTCGCAAGAGACCAAGTACTTC. The chain has TRBV24-1 and TRBJ2-5, with TRBD2 as a possible D gene (6 bases). There are 16 residues in the CDR3. Germline CDR1 KGHDR, CDR2 SFDVKD.

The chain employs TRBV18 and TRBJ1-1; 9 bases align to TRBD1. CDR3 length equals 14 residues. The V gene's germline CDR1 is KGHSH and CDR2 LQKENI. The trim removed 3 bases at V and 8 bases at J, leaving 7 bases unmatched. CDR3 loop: CASSPTGGPREAFF. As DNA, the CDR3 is TGTGCCAGCTCACCCACAGGGGGCCCCAGAGAAGCTTTCTTT.

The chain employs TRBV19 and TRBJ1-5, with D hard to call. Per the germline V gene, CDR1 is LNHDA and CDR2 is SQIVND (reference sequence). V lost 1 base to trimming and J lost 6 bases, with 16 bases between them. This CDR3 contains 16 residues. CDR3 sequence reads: CASSIGPQLSSQPQHF. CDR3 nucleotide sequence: TGTGCCAGTAGTATAGGTCCACAGCTTTCCTCTCAGCCCCAGCATTTT.

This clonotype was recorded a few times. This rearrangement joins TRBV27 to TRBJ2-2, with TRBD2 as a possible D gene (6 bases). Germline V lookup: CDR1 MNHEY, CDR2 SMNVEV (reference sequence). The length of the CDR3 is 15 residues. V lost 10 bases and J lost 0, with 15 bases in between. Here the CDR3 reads CATMPGTANTGELFF. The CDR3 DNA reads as TGTGCCACCATGCCGGGGACTGCGAACACCGGGGAGCTGTTTTTT.

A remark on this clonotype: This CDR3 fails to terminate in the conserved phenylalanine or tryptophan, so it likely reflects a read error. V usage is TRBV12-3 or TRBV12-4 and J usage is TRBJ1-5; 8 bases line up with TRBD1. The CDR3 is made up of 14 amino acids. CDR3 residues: CVSTGTGTRQPQHS. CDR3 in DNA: TGTGTCAGCACCGGGACAGGAACTCGGCAGCCCCAGCATTCT.

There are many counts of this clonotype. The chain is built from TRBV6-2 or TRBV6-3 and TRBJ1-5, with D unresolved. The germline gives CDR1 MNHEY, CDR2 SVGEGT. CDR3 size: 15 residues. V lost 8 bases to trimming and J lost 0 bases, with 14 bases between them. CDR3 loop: CASESQISSNQPQHF. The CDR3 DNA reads TGTGCCAGCGAATCCCAGATTTCTAGCAATCAGCCCCAGCATTTT.

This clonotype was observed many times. The CDR3 nucleotides are TGTGCCAGCAACGCCGGGACTAGCGGGGGGCCTACTAAGGAAGGGGAACAGTACTTC. It encodes CASNAGTSGGPTKEGEQYF. The chain is built from TRBV4-2 and TRBJ2-7, with 15 bases identical to TRBD2. The CDR3 has 19 residues. V dropped 7 bases and J dropped 10; count of bases not matched to a gene: 23. Germline V gene lookup returns CDR1 LGHNA and CDR2 YNFKEQ.